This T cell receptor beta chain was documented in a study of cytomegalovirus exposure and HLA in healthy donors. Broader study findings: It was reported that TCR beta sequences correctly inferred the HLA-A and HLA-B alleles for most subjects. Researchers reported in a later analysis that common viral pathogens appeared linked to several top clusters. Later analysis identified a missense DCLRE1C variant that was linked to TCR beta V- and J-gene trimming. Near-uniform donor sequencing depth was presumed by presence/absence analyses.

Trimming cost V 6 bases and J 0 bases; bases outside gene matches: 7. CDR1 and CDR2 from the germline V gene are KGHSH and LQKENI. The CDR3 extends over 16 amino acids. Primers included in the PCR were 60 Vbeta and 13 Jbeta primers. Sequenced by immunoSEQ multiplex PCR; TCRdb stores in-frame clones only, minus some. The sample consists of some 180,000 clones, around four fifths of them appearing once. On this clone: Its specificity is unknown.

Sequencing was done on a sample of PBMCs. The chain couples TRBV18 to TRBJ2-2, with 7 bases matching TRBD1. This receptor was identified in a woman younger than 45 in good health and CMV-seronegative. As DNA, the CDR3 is TGTGCCAGCTCCCGAGAAGGGACAGCGAACACCGGGGAGCTGTTTTTT. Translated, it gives CASSREGTANTGELFF. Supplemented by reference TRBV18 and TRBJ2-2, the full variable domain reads NAGVMQNPRHLVRRRGQEARLRCSPMKGHSHVYWYRQLPEEGLKFMVYLQKENIIDESGMPKERFSAEFPKEGPSILRIQQVVRGDSAAYFCASSREGTANTGELFFGEGSRLTVL.